What follows are 3 T cell receptor beta chains derived from one specimen sequenced in a study of persistence of HIV-infected CD4 T cells. No antigen has been identified for these receptors. Lysates of CMV-infected fibroblasts at around 10 ug/mL stimulated these cells. CD40L/CD69 double-negative CD45RO-high memory CD4+ T cells were collected. The immunoSEQ assay was version 4, run in survey mode. The table came from immunoSEQ multiplex PCR; TCRdb's copy has only in-frame clones and leaves some out. The sample includes tens of thousands of clones, around 72% seen only once; the top ten take about 3%. This specimen consisted of CD4+ T cells sorted from PBMCs after roughly 19-hour stimulation, obtained from a patient who received antiretroviral therapy. These TCRs come from an adult man with HIV who was CMV-seropositive.

The chain uses TRBV11-1 and TRBJ2-5; 9 nucleotides agree with TRBD2. Germline CDR1 SGHAT, CDR2 FQDESV (reference sequence). J lost 0 bases, V lost 5 bases, and 7 bases had no gene match. The CDR3 is made up of 16 amino acids. The CDR3 nucleotides read TGTGCCAGCAGCCTCCCGACTAGCGGCTACCAAGAGACCCAGTACTTC. Protein product: CASSLPTSGYQETQYF.

The chain uses TRBV14 and TRBJ1-6, with D possibly matching TRBD1 (5 bases). This CDR3 spans 14 amino acids. Germline values: CDR1 SGHDN, CDR2 FVKESK. V was clipped by 4 bases and J by 12 bases, with 16 bases between them. The chain's CDR3 is CASSPGRGGIPLHF. The DNA of the CDR3 is TGTGCCAGCAGCCCCGGGAGGGGCGGAATACCCCTCCACTTT.

The chain joins TRBV5-4 to TRBJ2-5, with 7 positions matching TRBD1. Looked up from germline, CDR1 is SGHNT and CDR2 is YYREEE (reference sequence). V dropped 0 bases and J dropped 0; count of bases not matched to a gene: 5. The CDR3 extends over 16 amino acids. The CDR3 reads CASSLGAGGNQETQYF. The CDR3 region has the DNA TGTGCCAGCAGCTTGGGGGCAGGGGGAAACCAAGAGACCCAGTACTTC.